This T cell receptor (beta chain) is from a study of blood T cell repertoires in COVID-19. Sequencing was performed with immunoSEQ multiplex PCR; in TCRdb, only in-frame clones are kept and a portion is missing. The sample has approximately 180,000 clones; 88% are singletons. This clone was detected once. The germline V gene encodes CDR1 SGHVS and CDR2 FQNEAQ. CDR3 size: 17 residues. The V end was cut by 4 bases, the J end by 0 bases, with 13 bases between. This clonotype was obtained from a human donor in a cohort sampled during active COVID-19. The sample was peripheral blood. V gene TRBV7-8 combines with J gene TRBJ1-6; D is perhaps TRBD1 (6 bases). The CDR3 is CASSSGQRSSYNSPLHF. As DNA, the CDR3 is TGTGCCAGCAGCTCCGGACAGCGGAGCTCCTATAATTCACCCCTCCACTTT.